These 5 T cell receptor beta chains originate from one sample sequenced in a study of T cell repertoires in cytomegalovirus infection. TCRdb re-called the reads through MiXCR, storing one row per CDR3 protein. This repertoire shows almost 500,000 distinct CDR3 sequences, around 11% found once; its top ten account for about a tenth. Source material: PBMCs. The receptors were gathered from a human donor in good health (CMV status not recorded). Some clones in this sample may be carry-over from other donors' samples.

This clonotype has a count of ten or more. V usage is TRBV6-5 and J usage is TRBJ2-5; D not certain. Trimming removed 0 bases from V and 2 bases from J, with 10 bases in between. CDR1 and CDR2 from the germline V gene are MNHEY and SVGAGI. CDR3 length: 15 residues. The CDR3 DNA is TGTGCCAGCAGTTACTCCGTCCGCATTCAAGAGACCCAGTACTTC. Its protein product is CASSYSVRIQETQYF.

This clonotype was recorded at least ten times. The chain recombines TRBV20-1 with TRBJ2-3; TRBD2 matches 11 bases. The V gene's germline CDR1 is DFQATT and CDR2 SNEGSKA (reference sequence). There are 16 residues in the CDR3. Losses at the gene ends were 3 bases for V and 2 bases for J; bases not matched to a gene: 7. The CDR3 region has the DNA TGCAGTGCTAGCTCGTCGACTAGCGGGGACACAGATACGCAGTATTTT. Translation: CSASSSTSGDTDTQYF.

V gene TRBV12-3 or TRBV12-4 combines with J gene TRBJ2-7, with a tentative D call TRBD1 (6 bases). The V end was cut by 5 bases, the J end by 4 bases, with 15 bases between. The CDR3 sequence is 14 residues long. The CDR3 is CASSPRQDPYEQYF. The CDR3, as DNA: TGTGCCAGCAGTCCAAGACAGGACCCTTACGAGCAGTACTTC.

This clonotype was observed many times. The chain recombines TRBV20-1 with TRBJ2-1, with 13 nucleotides matching TRBD2. In germline, CDR1 is DFQATT, CDR2 SNEGSKA (reference sequence). Losses at the gene ends were 6 bases for V and 4 bases for J; bases not matched to a gene: 21. This CDR3 comprises 20 residues. CDR3: CSASAAGLAGSTTSYNEQFF. As DNA, the CDR3 is TGCAGTGCCTCCGCCGCGGGACTAGCGGGATCTACGACATCTTACAATGAGCAGTTCTTC.

Many counts were recorded for this clonotype. The chain combines TRBV27 with TRBJ2-1, with 8 bases aligning to TRBD2. J was trimmed by 5 bases and V by 0 bases; bases with no gene match: 3. The CDR3 length is 15 residues. Germline assignment: CDR1 MNHEY and CDR2 SMNVEV (reference sequence). CDR3 in DNA: TGTGCCAGCAGTTTATCACGCGGGGGGAACAATGAGCAGTTCTTC. Amino acid sequence: CASSLSRGGNNEQFF.